This passage covers 12 T cell receptor beta chains from one sample sequenced in a study of T cells in Graves' hyperthyroidism and ophthalmopathy (dated by TCRdb to between 2017 and 2020). Library method: multiplex PCR. TCRdb names Illumina HiSeq 2000 as the instrument used. Amplification of TCR beta CDR3 regions was carried out from RNA transcripts. For the first round of RT-PCR on the TCR CDR3, the HTBI primer set was used together with the Qiagen OneStep RT-PCR kit. Using fastp trimming at Q25 and MiXCR clonotype assembly, TCRdb reanalyzed the public sequencing data and kept in-frame beta chains. Here each entry gathers all rows of one CDR3 protein and keeps the most common genes and DNA. This sample holds approximately 740,000 distinct CDR3 sequences; roughly 15% were observed only once. The ten top clones hold about a tenth of the sample. Sequencing was carried out using blood. These receptors all come from a woman aged 18-29 years with Graves' hyperthyroidism.

This clonotype was counted between two and nine times. The rearrangement joins TRBV20-1 to TRBJ2-7, with D possibly being TRBD1 (5 bases). The CDR3 totals 15 residues. Germline V gives CDR1 DFQATT, CDR2 SNEGSKA (reference sequence). V was shortened by 3 bases and J by 0 bases, with 15 bases between the two germline ends. CDR3 in amino acids: CSARRYQGTSYEQYF. CDR3 DNA: TGCAGTGCTAGGAGATACCAGGGAACCTCCTACGAGCAGTACTTC.

The sample holds a few counts of this clonotype. J is TRBJ2-7 and V is TRBV29-1; tentatively, D is TRBD1 or TRBD2 (6 bases each). The length of the CDR3 is 13 residues. Deletions cut 1 base from V and 4 bases from J, with 11 bases between. Germline CDR1 is SQVTM and CDR2 is ANQGSEA. The CDR3 reads CSVEAGALYEQYF. The CDR3 nucleotides are TGCAGCGTTGAAGCGGGGGCCCTTTACGAGCAGTACTTC.

Only a few counts were recorded for this clonotype. V is TRBV10-1 and J is TRBJ1-2; D is uncertain. CDR1 is WNHNN, CDR2 SYGVQD, per germline (reference sequence). The CDR3 has 13 amino acids. V lost 2 bases, J lost 4 bases, and 8 bases lay in between. The CDR3: CASSEMRSYGYTF. In DNA, the CDR3 is TGCGCCAGCAGTGAGATGAGAAGCTATGGCTACACCTTC.

The V and J genes are TRBV7-3 and TRBJ2-7, with D maybe TRBD2 (7 bases). The CDR3 length is 15 residues. The V gene lost 8 bases and the J gene lost 1 base, with 18 bases spanning the gap. Germline CDR1 is SGHTA and CDR2 is FQGTGA. The CDR3 coding sequence is TGTGCCAGCTCGGGGGGACACCCGCTTTCCTACGAGCAGTACTTC. Amino acid sequence: CASSGGHPLSYEQYF.

Ten or more counts support this clonotype. The V gene is TRBV20-1, the J gene TRBJ1-1; D may be TRBD1 (6 bases). Germline V gene sequence: CDR1 DFQATT, CDR2 SNEGSKA (reference sequence). V shed 3 bases and J shed 11 bases, with 22 bases lying between them. The CDR3 loop spans 14 amino acids. The CDR3 nucleotides read TGCAGTGCTAGGCCTGAGGGGGGGCGTTCTGTGGCTTTCTTT. Its protein is CSARPEGGRSVAFF.

J is TRBJ1-5 and V is TRBV7-9; D is unresolved. The CDR3 covers 14 residues. Germline loops: CDR1 SEHNR, CDR2 FQNEAQ (reference sequence). Deletions cut 1 base from V and 5 bases from J, with 9 bases between. The CDR3 is CASSLGSDYQPQHF. The CDR3 nucleotides read TGTGCCAGCAGCTTAGGATCCGATTATCAGCCCCAGCATTTT.

This clonotype was recorded many times. The rearrangement joins TRBV5-1 to TRBJ2-7; 7 bases match TRBD1. Losses at the gene ends were 3 bases for V and 2 bases for J; bases not matched to a gene: 8. The CDR3 is 15 amino acids. Looked up from germline, CDR1 is SGHRS and CDR2 is YFSETQ. CDR3: CASSSGQVGAYEQYF. CDR3 DNA: TGCGCCAGCAGCTCCGGACAGGTGGGAGCCTACGAGCAGTACTTC.

V is TRBV5-1 and J is TRBJ2-3, with D possibly matching TRBD1 (6 bases). Trimming shortened V by 4 bases and J by 2 bases, and 23 bases separated the two germline ends. CDR1 and CDR2 from the germline V gene are SGHRS and YFSETQ. The CDR3 totals 18 residues. The CDR3 is CASSLKSRIGGLTDTQYF. The DNA for the CDR3 is TGCGCCAGCAGCCTCAAATCTCGGATTGGGGGCCTCACAGATACGCAGTATTTT.

The gene calls are TRBV12-3 or TRBV12-4 and TRBJ1-5; tentatively, D is TRBD1 (5 bases). The CDR3 extends over 13 amino acids. V gave up 6 bases and J gave up 7 bases, with 13 bases separating them. CDR3: CASSRWGGQPQHF. The CDR3, as DNA: TGTGCCAGCAGCCGGTGGGGGGGGCAGCCCCAGCATTTT.

This clonotype was recorded many times. V gene TRBV9 combines with J gene TRBJ2-1; D gene ambiguous. The CDR3 runs to 16 residues. Trimming stripped 4 bases from V and 5 bases from J, with 19 bases between. Germline V CDR1 and CDR2: SGDLS, YYNGEE. The CDR3 reads CASSPPSGGRHNEQFF. In DNA, the CDR3 is TGTGCCAGCAGCCCACCATCGGGCGGAAGACACAATGAGCAGTTCTTC.

This clonotype appeared many times. The V gene is TRBV7-3, the J gene TRBJ2-3; 9 nucleotides align to TRBD2. V shed 4 bases and J 2 bases; nucleotides not matched to a gene: 4. The V gene's germline CDR1 is SGHTA and CDR2 FQGTGA. CDR3 length: 15 residues. The CDR3 nucleotides read TGTGCCAGCAGCTATAGCGGGAGCGTCACAGATACGCAGTATTTT. Protein: CASSYSGSVTDTQYF.

The rearrangement uses TRBV4-3 and TRBJ2-7, with 9 nucleotides matching TRBD1. CDR1 and CDR2 (germline): LGHNA, YSLEER. The CDR3 covers 16 residues. V gave up 0 bases and J gave up 1 base; unmatched junction bases: 4. CDR3 protein: CASSQDWGTGSYEQYF. CDR3 nucleotide sequence: TGCGCCAGCAGCCAAGATTGGGGGACAGGGTCCTACGAGCAGTACTTC.